This T cell receptor (beta chain) was observed in a study of T cell responses to AZD1222 COVID-19 vaccine. Notes on the study in general: There were vaccine-associated CD4 TCRs across spike, dominant at 160-218 and 743-854. It was only a handful of AZD1222 recipients who were seropositive at baseline.

As for this clone: Its target is unknown.

The data were produced by immunoSEQ multiplex PCR, yet TCRdb's version contains in-frame clones alone and is incomplete. The sample records approximately 110,000 clones, approximately 89% being singletons. This CDR3 is 14 amino acids long. The V gene's germline CDR1 is PRHDT and CDR2 FYEKMQ (reference sequence). Trimming removed 0 bases from V and 0 bases from J, with 4 bases in between. The source material was peripheral blood, sampled on day 0 of AZD1222 vaccination. V usage is TRBV13 and J usage is TRBJ2-3; D is ambiguous. The sequence came from an adult in good health. CDR3 nucleotides: TGTGCCAGCAGCTTAGGGGTAAGCACAGATACGCAGTATTTT. Translating gives CASSLGVSTDTQYF.